These 18 T cell receptor beta chains share one sample of origin, sequenced in a study of blood T cell repertoires in COVID-19. Measured with immunoSEQ multiplex PCR; TCRdb has only the in-frame clones, and not every one. The sample consists of a few hundred thousand clones, 80% to 85% of them appearing once. Sequenced: PBMCs or T cells enriched from blood (not recorded which). These receptors came from a middle-aged man who had recovered from COVID-19.

V gene TRBV28 combines with J gene TRBJ1-4; 10 nucleotides match TRBD1. CDR1 MDHEN and CDR2 SYDVKM come from the germline V gene. The V and J ends lost 3 bases and 8 bases, in that order; junction bases with no gene match: 3. This CDR3 has 14 amino acids. The CDR3 nucleotides read TGTGCCAGCAGTTTGGACAGGGGGGGCGAAAAACTGTTTTTT. This translates into CASSLDRGGEKLFF.

The chain joins TRBV5-1 to TRBJ1-5; TRBD1 matches 10 bases. This CDR3 has 15 amino acids. The germline CDR1 and CDR2 sequences are SGHRS and YFSETQ. With V trimmed by 3 bases and J by 6 bases, 6 bases remained unmatched. In nucleotides, the CDR3 is TGCGCCAGCAGCTCCGGGACAGGGGAGGGTCAGCCCCAGCATTTT. Translated: CASSSGTGEGQPQHF.

This clone was seen a single time. The gene calls are TRBV7-2 and TRBJ2-7; 9 nucleotides agree with TRBD2. The CDR3 has 16 residues. Germline CDR1 reads SGHTA; CDR2 reads FQGNSA. V shed 1 base, J shed 0 bases, and the junction held 4 bases outside the gene matches. The CDR3 nucleotides are TGTGCCAGCAGCTTAGACGGCGGGGGGGTCTCCTACGAGCAGTACTTC. Translating it yields CASSLDGGGVSYEQYF.

The gene calls are TRBV5-4 and TRBJ2-5; TRBD1 is a possible D gene (7 bases). V was pared by 4 bases and J by 5 bases, with 15 bases between. The CDR3 is 14 amino acids. Germline values: CDR1 SGHNT, CDR2 YYREEE (reference sequence). In nucleotides, the CDR3 is TGTGCCAGCAGCCCCGGGGCAGGGGGGGAGACCCAGTACTTC. It is translated as CASSPGAGGETQYF.

The CDR3 loop reads CASSQYQGSYEQYF. The CDR3 nucleotides read TGTGCCAGCAGCCAGTATCAGGGATCCTACGAGCAGTACTTC. The rearrangement uses TRBV3-1 (or the pseudogene TRBV3-2) and TRBJ2-7; possibly TRBD1 for D (5 bases). The CDR3 sequence is 14 residues long. Trimming shortened V by 3 bases and J by 1 base, and 10 bases separated the two germline ends. Per germline, CDR1 LGHDT and CDR2 YNNKEL (reference sequence).

The V gene is TRBV30, the J gene TRBJ1-6; 10 bases align to TRBD1. The CDR3 totals 15 residues. Germline V gene lookup returns CDR1 GTSNPN and CDR2 SVGIG (reference sequence). The junction had 5 bases not matched to a gene; V was cut back by 2 bases and J by 7 bases. The CDR3 spells CAWSTRQGANSPLHF. In nucleotides, the CDR3 is TGTGCCTGGAGTACCCGACAGGGGGCGAATTCACCCCTCCACTTT.

The rearrangement joins TRBV7-2 to TRBJ1-5; D possibly corresponds to TRBD1 (6 bases). The CDR3 consists of 16 residues. Germline-derived CDR1 and CDR2 are SGHTA and FQGNSA. V gave up 5 bases and J gave up 7 bases, with 21 bases separating them. The CDR3 DNA reads as TGTGCCAGCAGCCCCGAAAGGACAGAAAACGGACAGCCCCAGCATTTT. Residues: CASSPERTENGQPQHF.

The J gene is TRBJ2-3, the V gene TRBV3-1 (or the pseudogene TRBV3-2), with unresolved D. Between the trimmed V and J ends, which lost 4 bases and 8 bases, there was a span of 10 bases. This CDR3 has 12 residues. Per germline, CDR1 LGHDT and CDR2 YNNKEL (reference sequence). The CDR3 reads CASSPTPTTQYF. CDR3 DNA sequence: TGTGCCAGCAGCCCTACCCCTACTACGCAGTATTTT.

V is TRBV6-2 or TRBV6-3 and J is TRBJ1-1; D is undetermined. Germline V lookup: CDR1 MNHEY, CDR2 SVGEGT. Trimming stripped 0 bases from V and 3 bases from J, with 11 bases between. The CDR3 consists of 15 residues. CDR3 residues: CASSYSMRGDTEAFF. In DNA, the CDR3 is TGTGCCAGCAGTTACTCGATGCGGGGTGACACTGAAGCTTTCTTT.

Concerning this clone: Mismatch with germline at one junction end may stem from a read error. The rearrangement links TRBV7-7 to TRBJ2-6; D might be TRBD1 (5 bases). The CDR3 sequence is 16 residues long. CDR1 and CDR2 (germline): SSHAT, FNYEAQ (reference sequence). CDR3 sequence (DNA): TGTGCTAGCAGCCCTGGACACCACTCTGGGGCCAACGTCCTGACTTTC. Translated, it gives CASSPGHHSGANVLTF.

This clone showed up just once. The J gene is TRBJ2-2, the V gene TRBV29-1; D is possibly TRBD1 (6 bases). Per the germline V gene, CDR1 is SQVTM and CDR2 is ANQGSEA. This CDR3 comprises 15 residues. With 6 bases removed from V and 1 base from J, the gap between germline ends came to 15 bases. CDR3 amino acids: CSVRTGLGNTGELFF. The CDR3 DNA is TGCAGCGTGCGCACAGGGCTAGGGAACACCGGGGAGCTGTTTTTT.

The chain employs TRBV24-1 and TRBJ1-5, with D perhaps TRBD1 (6 bases). Looked up from germline, CDR1 is KGHDR and CDR2 is SFDVKD. CDR3 length: 13 residues. The V gene lost 4 bases and the J gene lost 6 bases, with 9 bases spanning the gap. The DNA of the CDR3 is TGTGCCACCAGTGACAGGGGCGTTCAGCCCCAGCATTTT. It encodes CATSDRGVQPQHF.

The rearrangement joins TRBV18 to TRBJ1-4; D is unclear. The germline gives CDR1 KGHSH, CDR2 LQKENI. With 0 bases removed from V and 10 bases from J, the gap between germline ends came to 15 bases. The CDR3 has 15 amino acids. CDR3 sequence: CASSPPSGGRVKLFF. In DNA, the CDR3 is TGTGCCAGCTCACCACCCAGTGGAGGTCGGGTAAAACTGTTTTTT.

The chain combines TRBV14 with TRBJ1-6; 8 nucleotides match TRBD1. The germline CDR1 and CDR2 sequences are SGHDN and FVKESK. The CDR3 length is 13 residues. V gave up 6 bases and J gave up 10 bases; unmatched junction bases: 5. The CDR3 DNA reads as TGTGCCAGCAGTCAGGGGGCCCGATCACCCCTCCACTTT. Protein: CASSQGARSPLHF.

The chain has TRBV30 and TRBJ1-3; 8 bases agree with TRBD1. J was trimmed by 5 bases and V by 2 bases; bases with no gene match: 5. Germline values: CDR1 GTSNPN, CDR2 SVGIG (reference sequence). The CDR3 is 14 residues long. The CDR3 DNA is TGTGCCTGGAGTCATCAGGGGGCACGAAACACCATATATTTT. It encodes CAWSHQGARNTIYF.

V and J are TRBV29-1 and TRBJ2-5; 7 nucleotides align to TRBD1. The CDR3 totals 13 residues. The germline CDR1 and CDR2 sequences are SQVTM and ANQGSEA. The CDR3 spells CSTEGAGRETQYF. CDR3 sequence (DNA): TGCTCGACTGAGGGGGCAGGCCGAGAGACCCAGTACTTC.

Written as DNA, the CDR3 is TGTGCCAGCTCAACGGGACAGCAGTCCTATGGCTACACCTTC. Protein: CASSTGQQSYGYTF. V is TRBV18 and J is TRBJ1-2; 7 bases line up with TRBD1. The CDR3 consists of 14 residues. The V gene's germline CDR1 is KGHSH and CDR2 LQKENI. V lost 5 bases and J lost 4; bases outside the gene matches: 7.

The chain uses TRBV28 and TRBJ2-7; 13 positions match TRBD2. Losses at the gene ends were 6 bases for V and 6 bases for J; bases not matched to a gene: 8. This CDR3 spans 15 amino acids. Germline values: CDR1 MDHEN, CDR2 SYDVKM. This chain's CDR3 is CASRPGLAGIVEQYF. CDR3 DNA sequence: TGTGCCAGCAGGCCGGGACTAGCGGGAATCGTCGAGCAGTACTTC.